The present entry profiles one TCR beta chain with its context. The data are from a study of radiation and T cells in renal cell carcinoma. TCRdb keeps only in-frame clones here, not all; method: immunoSEQ multiplex PCR. Of some 64,000 clones in the sample, about 80% were seen once. Time point described: blood 4 weeks post-SBRT, at nephrectomy. Documented treatment: 15 Gy SBRT to primary tumor, nephrectomy 4 weeks later. Blood was sampled at baseline, 2 weeks and 4 weeks after SBRT. The patient's renal cell carcinoma had clear cell pathology. The ends were cut back, 3 bases at V and 2 bases at J, with 13 bases in the middle. The germline CDR1 and CDR2 sequences are SGHDN and FVKESK. This CDR3 comprises 15 residues.

The source material was blood, sampled from a patient whose treatment included radiotherapy and nephrectomy. V is TRBV14 and J is TRBJ1-1; a possible D gene is TRBD1 (6 bases). The sequence came from a man aged 60 to 75 with renal cell carcinoma. The DNA of the CDR3 is TGTGCCAGCAGCCATGCCGGGACACCAAACACTGAAGCTTTCTTT. It specifies CASSHAGTPNTEAFF. Variable domain in full (rest from reference TRBV14 and TRBJ1-1): EAGVTQFPSHSVIEKGQTVTLRCDPISGHDNLYWYRRVMGKEIKFLLHFVKESKQDESGMPNNRFLAERTGGTYSTLKVQPAELEDSGVYFCASSHAGTPNTEAFFGQGTRLTVV.